The subject of this entry is one T cell receptor (beta chain). Original data processing: Amplifying reference gene primers gave estimates of nucleated cell counts. Some clones are missing from TCRdb's copy, which holds only in-frame ones; the method was immunoSEQ multiplex PCR. That table furnishes V, J and clone size, whereas the DNA furnished D and trimming. The profile covers roughly 100,000 clones, with approximately 92% appearing a single time and more than 5% taken by the ten largest. The CDR3 is 14 amino acids. CDR1 and CDR2 from the germline V gene are SGHTS and YDEGEE. V lost 5 bases to trimming and J lost 1 base, with 12 bases between them. This sample is part of a study of blood T cell repertoires in COVID-19. Overall study context: Samples of COVID-19 (acute and convalescent) were obtained from the United States, Italy and Spain. Sources were T cells, B-cell-depleted T cells, or PBMCs; the material itself was cDNA or gDNA.

The sequenced material came from peripheral blood. The rearrangement links TRBV5-8 to TRBJ1-1; D call uncertain. The source of this sequence is a man aged 50 or older with active COVID-19. The CDR3 reads CASRPFGENTEAFF. The CDR3 DNA sequence: TGTGCCAGCAGACCCTTCGGGGAGAACACTGAAGCTTTCTTT.